What follows are 21 T cell receptor beta chains derived from one specimen sequenced in a study of T cell clonality in common variable immunodeficiency. Sequencing used immunoSEQ multiplex PCR; TCRdb keeps in-frame clones, though not all of them. The record shows about 52,000 clones for this sample, with no singletons present. The source material was peripheral blood mononuclear cells. These receptors were obtained from a person between 18 and 70 years old in good health.

Many counts were recorded for this clone. The read terminates 3 residues before the CDR3 end, so the remaining end is supplied by the germline J gene. The chain has TRBV5-1 and TRBJ2-7; D remains unclear. Germline loops: CDR1 SGHRS, CDR2 YFSETQ. V was clipped by 0 bases and J by 0 bases, with 13 bases between them. The CDR3 is made up of 16 amino acids. The CDR3 protein is CASSLGSQPPSYEQYF. The sequenced part of the CDR3 DNA is TGCGCCAGCAGCTTGGGATCACAGCCTCCCTCCTACGAG.

This clone has at least ten counts. This chain's CDR3 is CASSQSGTSTYEQYF. CDR3 DNA (partial): TGTGCCAGCAGCCAATCCGGGACTAGTACCTACGAG. The gene calls are TRBV14 and TRBJ2-7; 8 bases fit TRBD2. Read sequence stops 3 residues before the CDR3 end, and the germline J gene provides the missing end. With 2 bases clipped from V and 2 bases from J, the junction kept 5 bases outside the gene matches. In germline, CDR1 is SGHDN, CDR2 FVKESK. The CDR3 is made up of 15 amino acids.

This clone has a count of ten or more. The CDR3 is cut off 3 residues early in the read; its end comes from the germline J gene. This chain links TRBV5-1 with TRBJ2-3, with D unclear. Germline loops: CDR1 SGHRS, CDR2 YFSETQ. CDR3 length equals 14 residues. V lost 1 base and J lost 0, with 6 bases in between. The part of the CDR3 DNA that was read is TGCGCCAGCAGCTTGACAATTAGCACAGATACG. Translated: CASSLTISTDT. The complete CDR3 sequence is CASSLTISTDTQYF.

Concerning this clone: The observed sequence ends 3 residues before the CDR3 terminus, with the missing tail filled in from the germline J gene. V gene TRBV19 combines with J gene TRBJ1-4; possibly TRBD1 for D (5 bases). The CDR3 extends over 17 amino acids. Germline assignment: CDR1 LNHDA and CDR2 SQIVND (reference sequence). The sequenced CDR3 bases are TGTGCCAGTAGTAGGCCCGGCGGAGGCTCTGGGGCCAACGTA. Amino acids: CASSRPGGGSGANV. The full CDR3 reads CASSRPGGGSGANVLFF.

This clone has at least ten counts. The read finishes 3 residues shy of the CDR3 end, and the germline J gene is used to complete it. The chain is built from TRBV30 and TRBJ1-4, with 8 bases that match TRBD1. Trimming took 5 bases from V and 8 from J; bases not matched to a gene: 16. Germline assignment: CDR1 GTSNPN and CDR2 SVGIG (reference sequence). The CDR3 has 16 amino acids. CDR3: CAWGPRGRKIGEKLFF. The DNA read from the CDR3 is TGTGCCTGGGGACCCAGGGGGCGCAAGATAGGGGAAAAA. The full variable domain, rest sourced from reference TRBV30 and TRBJ1-4, is SQTIHQWPATLVQPVGSPLSLECTVEGTSNPNLYWYRQAAGRGLQLLFYSVGIGQISSEVPQNLSASRPQDRQFILSSKKLLLSDSGFYLCAWGPRGRKIGEKLFFGSGTQLSVL.

This clone was counted ten times or more. Partial CDR3 DNA: TGTGCCAGCAGTTACTCACTCGAG. This sequence encodes CASSYSLE. In full, the CDR3 reads CASSYSLEQYF. The chain carries TRBV6-2 or TRBV6-3 and TRBJ2-7; D not resolved. The CDR3 end falls 3 residues outside the read, so it is completed with the germline J gene. This CDR3 region has 11 residues. The V and J ends lost 0 bases and 6 bases respectively, with 3 bases between them. Germline CDR1 and CDR2: MNHEY and SVGEGT.

This clone was seen at least ten times. The CDR3 is cut off 3 residues early in the read; its end comes from the germline J gene. The genes are TRBV6-4 and TRBJ1-1; D not resolved. Trimming pared 6 bases from V and 0 bases from J, leaving 8 bases between. This CDR3 has 13 amino acids. Germline assignment: CDR1 MRHNA and CDR2 SNTAGT. Incomplete CDR3 DNA: TGTGCCAGCAGCGCAACAGTGAACACTGAA. As protein: CASSATVNTE. Given in full, the CDR3 is CASSATVNTEAFF.

The table lists this clone with many counts. The CDR3 end falls 3 residues outside the read, so it is completed with the germline J gene. The V call is TRBV18, the J call TRBJ1-4; 9 nucleotides line up with TRBD1. This CDR3 has 14 amino acids. Trimming cost V 4 bases and J 7 bases; bases outside gene matches: 4. CDR1 is KGHSH and CDR2 is LQKENI in the germline V gene. The CDR3 is CASSQGQGSEKLFF. The CDR3 bases that were read are TGTGCCAGCTCACAGGGACAGGGAAGTGAAAAA.

This clone was counted at least ten times. Read coverage stops 3 residues before the CDR3 terminus; the germline J gene supplies the remainder. The chain is built from TRBV30 and TRBJ2-2, with D possibly being TRBD1 (5 bases). The CDR3 sequence is 11 residues long. From germline, CDR1 is GTSNPN and CDR2 SVGIG (reference sequence). V lost 8 bases to trimming and J lost 7 bases, with 11 bases between them. This chain's CDR3 is CASRVVGELFF. The sequenced CDR3 bases are TGTGCCAGCAGGGTTGTCGGGGAG.

The table lists this clone with many counts. Read data end 3 residues before the CDR3 end; the end is taken from the germline J gene. This chain links TRBV7-3 with TRBJ2-4, with 7 bases that match TRBD1. The CDR3 runs to 13 residues. The V segment lost 6 bases and the J segment 9 bases; nucleotides outside the gene matches: 8. In germline, CDR1 is SGHTA, CDR2 FQGTGA. CDR3 DNA, as far as it was read: TGTGCCAGCAGTTATGACAGGGCGGGCATT. Translating it yields CASSYDRAGI. The whole CDR3 sequence reads CASSYDRAGIQYF.

This clone has ten or more counts. The read finishes 3 residues shy of the CDR3 end, and the germline J gene is used to complete it. J is TRBJ1-2 and V is TRBV7-8, with 8 bases fitting TRBD1. This CDR3 contains 15 residues. Germline V lookup: CDR1 SGHVS, CDR2 FQNEAQ. The CDR3 spells CASSSGQGRFHGYTF. The covered CDR3 bases are TGTGCCAGCAGCTCAGGACAGGGCCGGTTTCACGGC.

The sample holds many counts of this clone. The read halts 3 residues ahead of the CDR3 end, with the missing end drawn from the germline J gene. The gene calls are TRBV12-3 or TRBV12-4 and TRBJ2-2; the match to TRBD2 covers 8 bases. The CDR3 has 19 residues. V was clipped by 1 base and J by 8 bases; unmatched bases: 18. CDR3 DNA, as far as it was read: TGTGCCAGCAGTTTAGTTGCGGGGCCCAGGACTAGCAGGAATGGGGAG. Its translation: CASSLVAGPRTSRNGE. The CDR3 in full is CASSLVAGPRTSRNGELFF.

About this clone: The read stops 3 residues short of the end of the CDR3; the missing end is completed from the germline J gene. The V gene is TRBV5-6, the J gene TRBJ1-1, with D unclear. Trimming left V 2 bases short and J 1 base short, with 9 bases between. Germline V gene lookup returns CDR1 SGHDT and CDR2 YYEEEE. This CDR3 spans 14 amino acids. Incomplete CDR3 DNA: TGTGCCAGCAGCTTTCCCCCAGGGAACACTGAA. Translation gives CASSFPPGNTE. The full CDR3 reads CASSFPPGNTEAFF.

The sample holds a few counts of this clone. At one of its ends the junction is not consistent with the germline gene, which may arise from a read error. The observed sequence ends 3 residues before the CDR3 terminus, with the missing tail filled in from the germline J gene. V and J are TRBV7-6 and TRBJ2-3; 8 nucleotides match TRBD1. This CDR3 has 15 residues. Germline assignment: CDR1 SGHVS and CDR2 FNYEAQ. The CDR3 loop is CASSLPGQETETQYF. Partial CDR3 DNA: TGTGCCAGCAGCCTACCGGGACAGGAGACAGAGACG.

There are many counts of this clone. The read terminates 3 residues before the CDR3 end, so the remaining end is supplied by the germline J gene. The V gene is TRBV19, the J gene TRBJ2-7; D might be TRBD1 (5 bases). The CDR3 consists of 11 residues. Germline V gene lookup returns CDR1 LNHDA and CDR2 SQIVND (reference sequence). V lost 7 bases and J lost 2, with 6 bases in between. Partial CDR3 DNA: TGTGCCAGTAAGGACACCTACGAG. It specifies CASKDTYE. The full-length CDR3 reads as CASKDTYEQYF.

This clone has a count of ten or more. The read comes to an end 3 residues before the CDR3 does, leaving the germline J gene to fill in the end. V is TRBV5-8 and J is TRBJ1-1; D unresolved. The CDR3 sequence is 13 residues long. CDR1 is SGHTS, CDR2 YDEGEE, per germline. This chain's CDR3 is CASSLSLGGEAFF. Incomplete CDR3 DNA: TGTGCCAGCAGCCTGTCACTAGGAGGGGAA.

In this sample, this clone turned up many times. The sequence runs out 3 residues before the end of the CDR3; the remainder is reconstructed from the germline J gene. V gene TRBV6-2 or TRBV6-3 combines with J gene TRBJ1-2, with 7 bases aligning to TRBD1. V shed 5 bases and J 4 bases; nucleotides not matched to a gene: 4. This CDR3 has 13 residues. The germline V gene encodes CDR1 MNHEY and CDR2 SVGEGT. The CDR3 sequence is CASSRGQLYGYTF. Incomplete CDR3 DNA: TGTGCCAGCAGTCGGGGACAGCTCTATGGC.

There are many counts of this clone. The CDR3 end falls 3 residues outside the read, so it is completed with the germline J gene. The rearrangement joins TRBV20-1 to TRBJ1-1; D gene uncertain. Germline V CDR1 and CDR2: DFQATT, SNEGSKA (reference sequence). Trimming removed 0 bases at V and 0 bases at J, with 8 bases between. This CDR3 has 14 amino acids. The CDR3 reads CSARDFDLNTEAFF. The sequenced part of the CDR3 DNA is TGCAGTGCTAGAGACTTTGACTTGAACACTGAA.

This clone has ten or more counts. The CDR3 is CALATLMGREGQVADTQYF. The part of the CDR3 DNA that was read is TGTGCCCTCGCGACTCTGATGGGGAGGGAGGGGCAGGTTGCAGATACG. The gene calls are TRBV30 and TRBJ2-3; the match to TRBD2 covers 7 bases. Sequencing ends 3 residues short of the CDR3 end; the germline J gene provides the rest. CDR1 and CDR2 (germline): GTSNPN, SVGIG (reference sequence). V lost 8 bases to trimming and J lost 4 bases; unmatched junction nucleotides: 27. This CDR3 comprises 19 residues.

This clone occurred many times. The CDR3 end lies 3 residues beyond the end of the read and is filled in from the germline J gene. This chain joins TRBV11-2 and TRBJ2-3; 9 bases agree with TRBD1. V lost 5 bases to trimming and J lost 4 bases; unmatched junction nucleotides: 7. This CDR3 region has 15 residues. Germline CDR1 is SGHAT and CDR2 is FQNNGV. The covered CDR3 bases are TGTGCCAGCAGCCCCCGGGACAGGGTACCAGATACG. Translation: CASSPRDRVPDT. The entire CDR3 is CASSPRDRVPDTQYF. Full variable domain (outside the CDR3, taken from reference TRBV11-2 and TRBJ2-3): EAGVAQSPRYKIIEKRQSVAFWCNPISGHATLYWYQQILGQGPKLLIQFQNNGVVDDSQLPKDRFSAERLKGVDSTLKIQPAKLEDSAVYLCASSPRDRVPDTQYFGPGTRLTVL.

This clone was observed at least ten times. The DNA ends 3 residues before the CDR3 does, and the rest of the CDR3 is filled in from the germline J gene. The chain links TRBV7-2 to TRBJ2-4; TRBD2 is a possible D gene (6 bases). The length of the CDR3 is 11 residues. Germline CDR1 and CDR2: SGHTA and FQGNSA. The DNA read from the CDR3 is TGTGCCAGCAGCTTCGGGGGAGAT. Its protein is CASSFGGD. Given in full, the CDR3 is CASSFGGDQYF.